These 5 T cell receptor beta chains came from one sample sequenced in a study of blood T cells in healthy people across ages. It was with a sample-barcoded 5' primer and a J-beta primer mix that a second PCR of about 7 to 12 cycles was run. TCRdb called the 5' RACE reads again in MiXCR, with one record for every CDR3 protein. This table has roughly 1.5 million distinct CDR3 sequences, roughly 43% appearing once. The material sequenced was blood. The origin of the receptors is a woman between 18 and 29 years old in good health.

V and J are TRBV6-1 and TRBJ1-5; D call uncertain. The CDR3 contains 14 residues. Germline CDR1 reads MNHNS; CDR2 reads SASEGT. Deletions cut 6 bases from V and 7 bases from J, with 16 bases between. CDR3 sequence (DNA): TGTGCCAGCAGCAGCGTAGGGTGGAAACAGCCCCAGCATTTT. Its translation: CASSSVGWKQPQHF.

The V gene is TRBV4-2, the J gene TRBJ1-4, with D perhaps matching TRBD1 (6 bases). V shed 8 bases and J shed 8 bases, with 15 bases lying between them. The CDR3 covers 13 residues. Per germline, CDR1 LGHNA and CDR2 YNFKEQ. DNA for the CDR3: TGTGCCAGCGGGGTCGATAGGGGGGAAAAACTGTTTTTT. The encoded protein is CASGVDRGEKLFF.

The genes are TRBV10-3 and TRBJ1-3; D call uncertain. V was shortened by 7 bases and J by 3 bases, with 10 bases between the two germline ends. The CDR3 runs to 13 residues. Germline V gene sequence: CDR1 ENHRY, CDR2 SYGVKD. The CDR3 loop reads CAINKGGGNTIYF. The DNA of the CDR3 is TGTGCCATCAACAAGGGAGGTGGAAACACCATATATTTT.

The sample holds a few counts of this clonotype. The chain carries TRBV4-1 and TRBJ1-5; unclear D gene. CDR3 size: 13 residues. The ends were cut back, 1 base at V and 6 bases at J, with 7 bases in the middle. Germline CDR1 is MGHRA and CDR2 is YSYEKL. The CDR3 here is CASSQGLGQPQHF. In DNA, the CDR3 is TGCGCCAGCAGCCAAGGGCTCGGTCAGCCCCAGCATTTT.

This chain uses TRBV6-1 with TRBJ1-1; D unresolved. Deletions cut 8 bases from V and 3 bases from J, with 13 bases between. Germline values: CDR1 MNHNS, CDR2 SASEGT. CDR3 length: 13 amino acids. CDR3 sequence: CASPRTTDTEAFF. The CDR3 region has the DNA TGTGCCAGCCCCCGTACCACGGACACTGAAGCTTTCTTT.